These T cell receptor beta chains were read from a single sample in a study of T cells after yellow fever vaccination. TCRdb passed the 5' RACE reads through MiXCR, listing each CDR3 protein once. The table includes 450,000 to 600,000 distinct CDR3 sequences, approximately 13% detected once. The sample here was PBMCs, taken on the day of the yellow fever booster vaccination. The receptor source for this set is a man aged 30 to 45 who received the YFV17D yellow fever vaccine. The CDR3 runs from the conserved cysteine through the conserved F or W. The order of the fields is clone size, D gene, J gene, V gene, CDR3 protein, CDR3 DNA. D genes are given only for firm matches. Size is stated for part of the rows, as once, few or many counts, or as a class when the clone is expanded.

>few|.|TRBJ2-3|TRBV20-1
CSASVSDGTDTQYF
TGCAGTGCTAGTGTCAGCGACGGCACAGATACGCAGTATTTT
>.|TRBD2|TRBJ2-7|TRBV9
CASSVSGSLYEQYF
TGTGCCAGCAGCGTTAGCGGGAGTCTGTACGAGCAGTACTTC
>few|.|TRBJ1-2|TRBV20-1
CSARGGGNYGYTF
TGCAGTGCTAGAGGTGGTGGGAACTATGGCTACACCTTC
>few|TRBD2|TRBJ2-7|TRBV7-2
CASSYGTSGVSYEQYF
TGTGCCAGCAGCTATGGGACTAGCGGAGTCTCCTACGAGCAGTACTTC
>few|TRBD2|TRBJ2-3|TRBV24-1
CATSDKAGADTQYF
TGTGCCACCAGTGATAAAGCGGGAGCCGATACGCAGTATTTT
>few|TRBD1|TRBJ1-1|TRBV18
CASSPFQGETEAFF
TGTGCCAGCTCACCATTCCAGGGGGAAACTGAAGCTTTCTTT
>few|TRBD1|TRBJ2-7|TRBV5-1
CASSFRTGGGYEQYF
TGCGCCAGCAGCTTCAGGACAGGGGGCGGTTACGAGCAGTACTTC
>few|.|TRBJ2-2|TRBV5-5
CASSLSFSGWVNTGELFF
TGTGCCAGCAGCTTAAGTTTTAGCGGATGGGTGAACACCGGGGAGCTGTTTTTT
>.|.|TRBJ2-5|TRBV19
CASSPPPQLAGETQYF
TGTGCCAGTAGTCCGCCGCCACAGCTGGCGGGGGAGACCCAGTACTTC
>.|TRBD1|TRBJ1-3|TRBV28
CASSFEGGGSGNTIYF
TGTGCCAGCAGTTTTGAGGGAGGGGGCTCCGGAAACACCATATATTTT
>.|.|TRBJ2-6|TRBV7-2
CASSQESGANVLTF
TGTGCCAGCAGTCAAGAATCTGGGGCCAACGTCCTGACTTTC
>few|.|TRBJ2-1|TRBV7-2
CASSPRTGNNEQFF
TGTGCCAGCAGCCCTCGGACTGGAAACAATGAGCAGTTCTTC
>few|TRBD2|TRBJ2-7|TRBV12-3/TRBV12-4
CASRKTSGPYEQYF
TGTGCCAGCAGAAAGACTAGCGGTCCCTACGAGCAGTACTTC
>.|.|TRBJ2-1|TRBV7-2
CASAGGLAPYNEQFF
TGTGCCAGCGCCGGGGGGCTAGCGCCTTACAATGAGCAGTTCTTC
>.|.|TRBJ2-7|TRBV6-5
CASSYRERDEQYF
TGTGCCAGCAGTTATCGTGAGCGCGACGAGCAGTACTTC
>.|.|TRBJ2-3|TRBV18
CASSPLGSDTQYF
TGTGCCAGCTCACCACTTGGTTCGGATACGCAGTATTTT
>few|.|TRBJ2-7|TRBV7-2
CASSLVLPGEQYF
TGTGCCAGCAGCTTAGTCCTCCCAGGCGAGCAGTACTTC
>few|.|TRBJ2-3|TRBV5-4
CASSLGVATTDTQYF
TGTGCCAGCAGCTTGGGGGTAGCGACCACAGATACGCAGTATTTT
>.|TRBD2|TRBJ2-5|TRBV5-6
CASSLAALAGRETQYF
TGTGCCAGCAGCTTGGCCGCACTAGCGGGAAGGGAGACCCAGTACTTC
>once|TRBD2|TRBJ2-3|TRBV12-3/TRBV12-4
CASTVKRGVTDTQYF
TGTGCCAGCACCGTAAAGCGGGGGGTCACAGATACGCAGTATTTT
>many|.|TRBJ2-2|TRBV2
CASNFGSDTGELFF
TGTGCCAGCAATTTCGGCTCGGACACCGGGGAGCTGTTTTTT
>.|.|TRBJ2-3|TRBV5-4
CASSLEFGTDTQYF
TGTGCCAGCAGCTTGGAGTTCGGCACAGATACGCAGTATTTT
>few|TRBD2|TRBJ2-1|TRBV30
CACRTSGILIGEQFF
TGTGCCTGCCGGACTAGCGGGATCCTAATTGGTGAGCAGTTCTTC
>many|TRBD2|TRBJ2-7|TRBV7-2
CASSPGLAGTYEQYF
TGTGCCAGCAGCCCGGGACTAGCGGGCACCTACGAGCAGTACTTC